Below, 13 T cell receptor beta chains from the same sample are listed, as sequenced in a study of control samples from healthy donors and cancer patients (dated by TCRdb to 2020 to 2022). The protocol used for the library was the immunoSEQ multiplex PCR assay. TCRdb holds this immuneACCESS table with in-frame rearrangements only. Some clones are missing; in checked studies, unresolved V genes explain under half, and the rest has no known cause. The sample table contains over 150,000 clones; only one count was recorded for about nine tenths of them. The ten largest clonotypes hold approximately 2% of the sample. What was sequenced was blood. The source of these receptors is a woman aged 40 to 50 in good health.

The chain combines TRBV10-3 with TRBJ1-2; 7 bases agree with TRBD1. Germline loops: CDR1 ENHRY, CDR2 SYGVKD. V gave up 8 bases and J gave up 8 bases; unmatched junction bases: 8. This CDR3 is 12 amino acids long. DNA for the CDR3: TGTGCCATCTCAGGGGGGCGAGAGGGCTACACCTTC. This gives the protein CAISGGREGYTF.

This chain joins TRBV7-3 and TRBJ2-1, with TRBD2 matching 11 bases. This CDR3 region has 14 residues. The ends lost 6 bases at V and 8 bases at J; junction bases unmatched: 6. CDR1 and CDR2 from the germline V gene are SGHTA and FQGTGA. This CDR3 is CASSQLAGAHEQFF. Written as DNA, the CDR3 is TGTGCCAGCAGTCAACTAGCGGGGGCACATGAGCAGTTCTTC.

This chain links TRBV11-1 with TRBJ2-1; the D gene could be TRBD1 or TRBD2 (5 bases each). The CDR3 covers 13 residues. V gave up 4 bases and J gave up 7 bases, with 11 bases separating them. CDR1 is SGHAT and CDR2 is FQDESV in the germline V gene (reference sequence). CDR3 bases: TGTGCCAGCAGCTGGGACGCCGCGAATGAGCAGTTCTTC. This sequence encodes CASSWDAANEQFF.

This chain joins TRBV6-5 and TRBJ1-2; D is unclear. The length of the CDR3 is 13 residues. The germline CDR1 and CDR2 sequences are MNHEY and SVGAGI. V lost 2 bases, J lost 6 bases, and 10 bases lay in between. As DNA, the CDR3 is TGTGCCAGCAGTTACAGGGAAAGAGATGGCTACACCTTC. It codes for CASSYRERDGYTF.

This clone has only a few counts. CDR3 loop: CASSVFSGQGSEQYF. The CDR3 DNA reads as TGCGCCAGCAGTGTCTTCTCCGGACAGGGATCCGAGCAGTACTTC. The chain employs TRBV10-1 and TRBJ2-7; TRBD1 matches 8 bases. Germline V gene lookup returns CDR1 WNHNN and CDR2 SYGVQD (reference sequence). CDR3 length: 15 residues. Trimming at V came to 4 bases and at J to 6 bases, leaving 11 bases not matched to a gene.

As to this clone: Additional DNA sequences in this sample encode the identical CDR3. In DNA form, the CDR3 reads TGCAGCGTTGAGGCAGGGTCCTACGAGCAGTACTTC. Residues: CSVEAGSYEQYF. The chain recombines TRBV29-1 with TRBJ2-7; D perhaps matches TRBD1 (5 bases). Germline values: CDR1 SQVTM, CDR2 ANQGSEA. The length of the CDR3 is 12 residues. V was trimmed by 3 bases and J by 1 base, leaving 7 bases between them.

Notes on this clone: Other DNA sequences in this sample translate to the same CDR3. The gene calls are TRBV5-1 and TRBJ2-2; D uncertain. The V gene lost 0 bases and the J gene lost 2 bases, with 5 bases spanning the gap. Germline assignment: CDR1 SGHRS and CDR2 YFSETQ. The CDR3 covers 14 residues. This CDR3 reads CASSLAANTGELFF. CDR3 nucleotide sequence: TGCGCCAGCAGCTTGGCGGCAAACACCGGGGAGCTGTTTTTT.

The chain combines TRBV19 with TRBJ1-3; TRBD1 aligns across 7 bases. Trimming cost V 9 bases and J 4 bases; bases outside gene matches: 9. CDR1 is LNHDA and CDR2 is SQIVND in the germline V gene (reference sequence). The CDR3 length is 14 residues. Here the CDR3 reads CASQDRDYGNTIYF. In nucleotides, the CDR3 is TGTGCCAGCCAAGACAGGGACTACGGAAACACCATATATTTT.

This chain joins TRBV7-8 and TRBJ1-1; no reliable D call. The CDR3 sequence is 14 residues long. Trimming took off 0 bases at V and 2 bases at J, with 7 bases between the two ends. The germline CDR1 and CDR2 sequences are SGHVS and FQNEAQ. The CDR3 DNA sequence: TGTGCCAGCAGCTTAGCCGGGCCCAACACTGAAGCTTTCTTT. Translating it yields CASSLAGPNTEAFF.

The chain couples TRBV27 to TRBJ2-2; D not resolved. This CDR3 comprises 13 residues. Per germline, CDR1 MNHEY and CDR2 SMNVEV (reference sequence). Trimming shortened V by 4 bases and J by 5 bases, and 8 bases separated the two germline ends. The DNA for the CDR3 is TGTGCCAGCAGTTGGGTGGGAACCGGGGAGCTGTTTTTT. It is translated as CASSWVGTGELFF.

This rearrangement joins TRBV2 to TRBJ2-3; D might be TRBD1 (5 bases). With 4 bases removed from V and 0 bases from J, the gap between germline ends came to 5 bases. CDR3 size: 13 residues. Germline values: CDR1 SNHLY, CDR2 FYNNEI. This CDR3 is CASSAGSTDTQYF. CDR3 bases: TGTGCCAGCAGTGCAGGGAGCACAGATACGCAGTATTTT.

The chain couples TRBV27 to TRBJ2-7; TRBD2 matches at 9 bases. V lost 6 bases to trimming and J lost 4 bases; unmatched junction nucleotides: 7. The germline V gene has CDR1 MNHEY and CDR2 SMNVEV (reference sequence). The CDR3 runs 14 residues. CDR3 in amino acids: CASRPGTSLYEQYF. DNA for the CDR3: TGTGCCAGCAGACCCGGGACTAGCTTATACGAGCAGTACTTC.

V is TRBV19 and J is TRBJ1-1; D gene ambiguous. The CDR3 has 13 amino acids. Trimming shortened V by 8 bases and J by 7 bases, and 17 bases separated the two germline ends. Germline assignment: CDR1 LNHDA and CDR2 SQIVND (reference sequence). The CDR3: CASGRAGVVEAFF. As DNA, the CDR3 is TGTGCCAGTGGACGGGCAGGCGTTGTTGAAGCTTTCTTT.